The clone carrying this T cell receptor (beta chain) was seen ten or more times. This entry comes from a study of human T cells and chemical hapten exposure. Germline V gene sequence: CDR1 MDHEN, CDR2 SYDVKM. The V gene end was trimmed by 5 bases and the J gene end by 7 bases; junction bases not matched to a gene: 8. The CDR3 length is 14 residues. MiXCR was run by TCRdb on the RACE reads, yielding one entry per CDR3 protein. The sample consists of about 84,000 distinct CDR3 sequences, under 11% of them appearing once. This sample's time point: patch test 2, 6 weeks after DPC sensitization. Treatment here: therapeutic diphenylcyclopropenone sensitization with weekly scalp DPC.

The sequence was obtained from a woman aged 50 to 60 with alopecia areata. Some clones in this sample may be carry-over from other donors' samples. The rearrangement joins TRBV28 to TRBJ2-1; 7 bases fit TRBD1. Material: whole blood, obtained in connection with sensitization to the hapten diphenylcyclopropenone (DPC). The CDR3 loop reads CASSPQGRGNEQFF. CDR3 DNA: TGTGCCAGCAGTCCACAGGGGAGAGGGAATGAGCAGTTCTTC.